The clone carrying this TCR beta chain showed up many times. The V gene lost 9 bases and the J gene lost 2 bases, with 8 bases spanning the gap. The CDR3 extends over 13 amino acids. CDR1 and CDR2 from the germline V gene are MNHEY and SVGEGT. The time point here: blood at routine non-recurrence follow-up after resection. Whole RNA was taken from tumor, nontumor lung or frozen PBMC; it was then sequenced unsorted. This entry belongs to a study of spatial heterogeneity in lung cancer. About the study: A unique TCR and UMI combination showed up more than ten times in raw reads, on average.

MiXCR, run by TCRdb on the 5' RACE reads, gives a single entry per CDR3 protein. The data contain about 15,000 distinct CDR3 sequences, around 5.9% of them seen just once; the ten biggest clones take up about 26%. Sample: PBMCs, taken at follow-up. The chain couples TRBV6-2 or TRBV6-3 to TRBJ2-6, with D perhaps TRBD1 (5 bases). This clonotype was sampled from a male donor with early-stage non-small cell lung cancer. CDR3 in DNA: TGTGCCAGTCGACAGCCTGGGGCCAACGTCCTGACTTTC. Translation gives CASRQPGANVLTF.